This T cell receptor (beta chain) appears in the sequencing data of a study of control samples from healthy donors and cancer patients (dated by TCRdb to the early 2020s). Library prep was done by the immunoSEQ multiplex PCR assay. TCRdb's version of the immuneACCESS table is confined to in-frame rearrangements and falls short of the full clone set. An unresolved V gene accounts for under half of the shortfall where checked; the remainder is of unknown origin. Per the sample table, the count is about 190,000 clones. The ten largest clones represent more than 2% of the sample. About this clone itself: Its antigen is not yet known.

CDR1 SGHAT and CDR2 FQNNGV were looked up in the germline V gene. Relative to germline, V is 0 bases shorter and J is 5 bases shorter, with 10 bases between their ends. There are 14 amino acids in the CDR3, from cysteine to phenylalanine inclusive. The kept DNA is CDR3 alone, 42 bases in frame from the first base. The rearranged chain carries TRBV11-2 and TRBJ2-5; the D gene could be TRBD1 or TRBD2, each one agreeing over 5 bases. What was sequenced was blood. This receptor was taken from a woman in her 30s in good health. The DNA sequence reads TGTGCCAGCAGCTTAGAGGGGGAGTGGGAGACCCAGTACTTC. The encoded protein is CASSLEGEWETQYF.